This is a list of T cell receptor beta chains from one sample in a study of OX40 agonist ivuxolimab in advanced cancers. TCRdb's copy holds only in-frame clones and misses some; the assay was immunoSEQ multiplex PCR. The sample carries tens of thousands of clones, roughly 89% recorded once. The starting material was CD4+ or CD8+ T cells sorted from blood, obtained in a trial of the OX40 agonist ivuxolimab. The source of these receptors is an adult with an advanced solid tumor such as melanoma, head and neck, liver or kidney cancer. CDR3s include the opening cysteine and the closing phenylalanine or tryptophan. The order of the fields is J gene, V gene, CDR3 length, clone size, D gene, CDR3 protein, CDR3 DNA. A D gene is named only where the DNA matches it firmly. Clone size, where shown, is once, few, many, or a class for clones that have expanded.

j_call: TRBJ1-4; v_call: TRBV7-2; cdr3_length: 14; clone_size: NA; d_call: TRBD1; cdr3_aa: CASSPDRGSEKLFF; cdr3_nt: TGTGCCAGCAGCCCGGACAGGGGAAGCGAAAAACTGTTTTTT
j_call: TRBJ1-2; v_call: TRBV18; cdr3_length: 17; clone_size: few; d_call: NA; cdr3_aa: CASSPQIGGAVSYGYTF; cdr3_nt: TGTGCCAGCTCACCACAAATCGGGGGCGCAGTCAGCTATGGCTACACCTTC
j_call: TRBJ1-2; v_call: TRBV6-5; cdr3_length: 14; clone_size: NA; d_call: NA; cdr3_aa: CASSLSGLGQRYTF; cdr3_nt: TGTGCCAGCAGTCTCTCGGGTCTTGGACAGCGCTACACCTTC
j_call: TRBJ2-5; v_call: TRBV6-6; cdr3_length: 15; clone_size: NA; d_call: TRBD2; cdr3_aa: CASSYSGRGVETQYF; cdr3_nt: TGTGCCAGCAGTTACAGCGGGAGAGGAGTAGAGACCCAGTACTTC
j_call: TRBJ2-2; v_call: TRBV19; cdr3_length: 14; clone_size: few; d_call: TRBD1; cdr3_aa: CATKGTGFTGELFF; cdr3_nt: TGTGCCACCAAGGGGACAGGGTTCACCGGGGAGCTGTTTTTT
j_call: TRBJ2-7; v_call: TRBV5-5; cdr3_length: 13; clone_size: NA; d_call: TRBD2; cdr3_aa: CASREGLADEQYF; cdr3_nt: TGTGCCAGCAGGGAGGGACTAGCTGACGAGCAGTACTTC
j_call: TRBJ1-5; v_call: TRBV19; cdr3_length: 16; clone_size: NA; d_call: NA; cdr3_aa: CASSIDRVASNQPQHF; cdr3_nt: TGTGCCAGTAGTATAGACAGGGTCGCGAGCAATCAGCCCCAGCATTTT
j_call: TRBJ2-7; v_call: TRBV5-1; cdr3_length: 14; clone_size: NA; d_call: NA; cdr3_aa: CASSLYSGSYEQYF; cdr3_nt: TGCGCCAGCAGCTTATATTCCGGTTCCTACGAGCAGTACTTC
j_call: TRBJ1-4; v_call: TRBV14; cdr3_length: 15; clone_size: few; d_call: TRBD1; cdr3_aa: CASSPMTGIQEKLFF; cdr3_nt: TGTGCCAGCAGCCCCATGACAGGGATTCAGGAAAAACTGTTTTTT
j_call: TRBJ2-1; v_call: TRBV7-8; cdr3_length: 17; clone_size: NA; d_call: TRBD2; cdr3_aa: CASSFFVSGLVNDEQFF; cdr3_nt: TGTGCCAGCAGCTTCTTTGTTTCCGGACTAGTGAATGATGAGCAGTTCTTC
j_call: TRBJ2-1; v_call: TRBV2; cdr3_length: 13; clone_size: once; d_call: NA; cdr3_aa: CASSERRYNEQFF; cdr3_nt: TGTGCCAGCAGTGAGCGGCGATACAATGAGCAGTTCTTC
j_call: TRBJ1-1; v_call: TRBV28; cdr3_length: 11; clone_size: NA; d_call: NA; cdr3_aa: CASIRDTEAFF; cdr3_nt: TGTGCCAGTATTCGGGACACTGAAGCTTTCTTT
j_call: TRBJ2-7; v_call: TRBV23-1; cdr3_length: 15; clone_size: NA; d_call: NA; cdr3_aa: CASSHPRDVAYEQYF; cdr3_nt: TGCGCCAGCAGTCACCCTCGGGACGTGGCGTACGAGCAGTACTTC
j_call: TRBJ1-1; v_call: TRBV27; cdr3_length: 15; clone_size: once; d_call: NA; cdr3_aa: CASSLSPQTNTEAFF; cdr3_nt: TGTGCCAGCAGTTTATCGCCCCAGACGAACACTGAAGCTTTCTTT
j_call: TRBJ2-5; v_call: TRBV4-2; cdr3_length: 15; clone_size: few; d_call: TRBD1; cdr3_aa: CASSQLGQGQETQYF; cdr3_nt: TGTGCCAGCAGCCAACTGGGACAGGGACAAGAGACCCAGTACTTC
j_call: TRBJ2-7; v_call: TRBV5-4; cdr3_length: 12; clone_size: NA; d_call: NA; cdr3_aa: CASSLIGNEQYF; cdr3_nt: TGTGCCAGCAGCTTGATCGGAAACGAGCAGTACTTC
j_call: TRBJ2-7; v_call: TRBV28; cdr3_length: 12; clone_size: NA; d_call: NA; cdr3_aa: CASSLEYYEQYF; cdr3_nt: TGTGCCAGCAGTTTGGAATACTACGAGCAGTACTTC
j_call: TRBJ1-1; v_call: TRBV19; cdr3_length: 15; clone_size: NA; d_call: NA; cdr3_aa: CASSPRDREDTEAFF; cdr3_nt: TGTGCCAGTAGTCCCCGGGACCGGGAGGACACTGAAGCTTTCTTT
j_call: TRBJ1-5; v_call: TRBV7-9; cdr3_length: 16; clone_size: NA; d_call: NA; cdr3_aa: CASSPSGGLSNQPQHF; cdr3_nt: TGTGCCAGCAGCCCCTCGGGGGGGCTTAGCAATCAGCCCCAGCATTTT
j_call: TRBJ2-1; v_call: TRBV9; cdr3_length: 15; clone_size: NA; d_call: NA; cdr3_aa: CASSVTGDYLNEQFF; cdr3_nt: TGTGCCAGCAGCGTAACAGGAGACTATCTCAATGAGCAGTTCTTC
j_call: TRBJ1-1; v_call: TRBV11-2; cdr3_length: 11; clone_size: NA; d_call: NA; cdr3_aa: CASSPRDEAFF; cdr3_nt: TGTGCCAGCAGCCCCCGGGACGAAGCTTTCTTT
j_call: TRBJ2-2; v_call: TRBV30; cdr3_length: 11; clone_size: NA; d_call: NA; cdr3_aa: CAWSEFGELFF; cdr3_nt: TGTGCCTGGAGTGAATTCGGGGAGCTGTTTTTT
j_call: TRBJ2-7; v_call: TRBV5-1; cdr3_length: 15; clone_size: NA; d_call: NA; cdr3_aa: CASSFSVLASYEQYF; cdr3_nt: TGCGCCAGCAGCTTTTCAGTCTTAGCTTCCTACGAGCAGTACTTC
j_call: TRBJ2-7; v_call: TRBV28; cdr3_length: 12; clone_size: NA; d_call: NA; cdr3_aa: CASRSRGSEQYF; cdr3_nt: TGTGCCAGCAGATCTAGGGGTTCGGAGCAGTACTTC
j_call: TRBJ1-5; v_call: TRBV29-1; cdr3_length: 14; clone_size: few; d_call: NA; cdr3_aa: CSASRGRGGQPQHF; cdr3_nt: TGCAGCGCTTCCCGAGGGAGGGGAGGACAGCCCCAGCATTTT
j_call: TRBJ1-5; v_call: TRBV6-1; cdr3_length: 15; clone_size: NA; d_call: TRBD1; cdr3_aa: CASSERGQADQPQHF; cdr3_nt: TGTGCCAGCAGTGAACGGGGACAGGCGGATCAGCCCCAGCATTTT
j_call: TRBJ1-3; v_call: TRBV7-9; cdr3_length: 11; clone_size: NA; d_call: NA; cdr3_aa: CASSSGNTIYF; cdr3_nt: TGTGCCAGCAGCTCTGGAAACACCATATATTTT
j_call: TRBJ1-4; v_call: TRBV19; cdr3_length: 14; clone_size: NA; d_call: NA; cdr3_aa: CASSKGAANEKLFF; cdr3_nt: TGTGCCAGTTCGAAAGGGGCAGCTAATGAAAAACTGTTTTTT
j_call: TRBJ1-3; v_call: TRBV19; cdr3_length: 14; clone_size: NA; d_call: NA; cdr3_aa: CASSIAVAGNTIYF; cdr3_nt: TGTGCCAGTAGTATTGCGGTGGCCGGTAACACCATATATTTT
j_call: TRBJ2-3; v_call: TRBV29-1; cdr3_length: 12; clone_size: NA; d_call: NA; cdr3_aa: CSVGMTTDTQYF; cdr3_nt: TGCAGCGTTGGGATGACCACAGATACGCAGTATTTT
j_call: TRBJ2-3; v_call: TRBV29-1; cdr3_length: 12; clone_size: NA; d_call: NA; cdr3_aa: CSVLQGGDTQYF; cdr3_nt: TGCAGCGTTTTACAGGGAGGGGATACGCAGTATTTT
j_call: TRBJ2-7; v_call: TRBV6-5; cdr3_length: 13; clone_size: NA; d_call: TRBD1; cdr3_aa: CASRGDSSYEQYF; cdr3_nt: TGTGCCAGCAGGGGGGACAGTTCTTACGAGCAGTACTTC
j_call: TRBJ2-2; v_call: TRBV29-1; cdr3_length: 12; clone_size: once; d_call: NA; cdr3_aa: CSVDPTAGELFF; cdr3_nt: TGCAGCGTTGACCCAACGGCCGGGGAGCTGTTTTTT
j_call: TRBJ2-7; v_call: TRBV7-7; cdr3_length: 15; clone_size: NA; d_call: TRBD1; cdr3_aa: CASSLGLGQGARQYF; cdr3_nt: TGTGCTAGCAGCTTAGGCTTGGGACAGGGGGCACGCCAGTACTTC
j_call: TRBJ1-2; v_call: TRBV10-3; cdr3_length: 12; clone_size: NA; d_call: NA; cdr3_aa: CAISEIQMGYTF; cdr3_nt: TGTGCCATCAGTGAGATCCAGATGGGCTACACCTTC
j_call: TRBJ1-6; v_call: TRBV18; cdr3_length: 14; clone_size: NA; d_call: NA; cdr3_aa: CASSEGQTNSPLHF; cdr3_nt: TGTGCCAGCTCAGAGGGGCAGACTAATTCACCCCTCCACTTT
j_call: TRBJ2-5; v_call: TRBV10-3; cdr3_length: 12; clone_size: NA; d_call: NA; cdr3_aa: CAISESSETQYF; cdr3_nt: TGTGCCATCAGTGAGTCGTCAGAGACCCAGTACTTC
j_call: TRBJ1-4; v_call: TRBV5-4; cdr3_length: 14; clone_size: once; d_call: TRBD1; cdr3_aa: CASSRTGRDEKLFF; cdr3_nt: TGTGCCAGCAGCCGGACAGGGAGGGATGAAAAACTGTTTTTT
j_call: TRBJ2-5; v_call: TRBV30; cdr3_length: 14; clone_size: NA; d_call: TRBD2; cdr3_aa: CAWSEGLAGETQYF; cdr3_nt: TGTGCCTGGAGTGAGGGACTAGCGGGGGAGACCCAGTACTTC
j_call: TRBJ2-3; v_call: TRBV27; cdr3_length: 14; clone_size: NA; d_call: NA; cdr3_aa: CASSLYISTDTQYF; cdr3_nt: TGTGCCAGCAGTTTATACATCTCCACAGATACGCAGTATTTT
j_call: TRBJ2-7; v_call: TRBV6-5; cdr3_length: 16; clone_size: NA; d_call: TRBD1; cdr3_aa: CASSYVPGQASYEQYF; cdr3_nt: TGTGCCAGCAGTTATGTCCCCGGACAGGCAAGCTACGAGCAGTACTTC
j_call: TRBJ2-2; v_call: TRBV5-1; cdr3_length: 15; clone_size: once; d_call: TRBD1; cdr3_aa: CASSLGGQGTGELFF; cdr3_nt: TGCGCCAGCAGCCTCGGGGGACAGGGAACCGGGGAGCTGTTTTTT
j_call: TRBJ1-6; v_call: TRBV30; cdr3_length: 16; clone_size: few; d_call: NA; cdr3_aa: CAWSGELRQGNSPLHF; cdr3_nt: TGTGCCTGGAGCGGGGAACTTAGGCAAGGCAATTCACCCCTCCACTTT
j_call: TRBJ1-5; v_call: TRBV2; cdr3_length: 13; clone_size: few; d_call: NA; cdr3_aa: CASSPGPNQPQHF; cdr3_nt: TGTGCCAGCAGTCCGGGCCCGAATCAGCCCCAGCATTTT
j_call: TRBJ2-3; v_call: TRBV7-2; cdr3_length: 14; clone_size: NA; d_call: NA; cdr3_aa: CASSSPLRGDTQYF; cdr3_nt: TGTGCCAGCAGTTCTCCCTTGAGGGGGGATACGCAGTATTTT
j_call: TRBJ2-7; v_call: TRBV5-6; cdr3_length: 11; clone_size: NA; d_call: TRBD1; cdr3_aa: CASSPGTGGVF; cdr3_nt: TGTGCCAGCAGCCCAGGGACAGGGGGCGTCTTC
j_call: TRBJ2-1; v_call: TRBV5-1; cdr3_length: 13; clone_size: NA; d_call: NA; cdr3_aa: CASSLGADGEQFF; cdr3_nt: TGCGCCAGCAGCTTGGGGGCTGACGGAGAGCAGTTCTTC
j_call: TRBJ2-3; v_call: TRBV20-1; cdr3_length: 11; clone_size: NA; d_call: NA; cdr3_aa: CSGGLRDTQYF; cdr3_nt: TGCAGTGGGGGGCTCAGGGATACGCAGTATTTT
j_call: TRBJ2-7; v_call: TRBV29-1; cdr3_length: 16; clone_size: NA; d_call: TRBD2; cdr3_aa: CSVKTKLAGGPSEQYF; cdr3_nt: TGCAGCGTCAAGACTAAACTAGCGGGAGGGCCCTCCGAGCAGTACTTC
j_call: TRBJ1-5; v_call: TRBV19; cdr3_length: 12; clone_size: NA; d_call: NA; cdr3_aa: CASSIADRPQHF; cdr3_nt: TGTGCCAGTAGTATAGCCGATCGGCCCCAGCATTTT
j_call: TRBJ1-1; v_call: TRBV27; cdr3_length: 16; clone_size: NA; d_call: NA; cdr3_aa: CASKPRRGLGNTEAFF; cdr3_nt: TGTGCCAGCAAACCTCGGCGGGGTCTAGGGAACACTGAAGCTTTCTTT
j_call: TRBJ2-5; v_call: TRBV7-9; cdr3_length: 14; clone_size: NA; d_call: NA; cdr3_aa: CASSVEGGHETQYF; cdr3_nt: TGTGCCAGCAGTGTTGAGGGAGGACATGAGACCCAGTACTTC
j_call: TRBJ1-5; v_call: TRBV6-5; cdr3_length: 13; clone_size: NA; d_call: NA; cdr3_aa: CASSWGGNQPQHF; cdr3_nt: TGTGCCAGCAGTTGGGGGGGGAATCAGCCCCAGCATTTT
j_call: TRBJ2-2; v_call: TRBV7-2; cdr3_length: 14; clone_size: NA; d_call: TRBD1; cdr3_aa: CAFYEGARTGELFF; cdr3_nt: TGTGCCTTCTACGAGGGGGCGCGGACCGGGGAGCTGTTTTTT
j_call: TRBJ1-5; v_call: TRBV7-8; cdr3_length: 17; clone_size: NA; d_call: NA; cdr3_aa: CASSLKLSESSNQPQHF; cdr3_nt: TGTGCCAGCAGCTTAAAGTTATCGGAATCTAGCAATCAGCCCCAGCATTTT
j_call: TRBJ1-4; v_call: TRBV7-9; cdr3_length: 14; clone_size: NA; d_call: NA; cdr3_aa: CASSLSRSNEKLFF; cdr3_nt: TGTGCCAGCAGCTTAAGCAGGTCCAATGAAAAACTGTTTTTT
j_call: TRBJ2-2; v_call: TRBV27; cdr3_length: 17; clone_size: NA; d_call: NA; cdr3_aa: CASSLDLSRGNTGELFF; cdr3_nt: TGTGCCAGCAGTTTGGACCTGAGTAGGGGGAACACCGGGGAGCTGTTTTTT
j_call: TRBJ2-5; v_call: TRBV5-4; cdr3_length: 14; clone_size: NA; d_call: NA; cdr3_aa: CASSLEGPQETQYF; cdr3_nt: TGTGCCAGCAGCTTGGAAGGTCCCCAAGAGACCCAGTACTTC
j_call: TRBJ1-1; v_call: TRBV6-1; cdr3_length: 16; clone_size: NA; d_call: NA; cdr3_aa: CASSEATSPVSTEAFF; cdr3_nt: TGTGCCAGCAGTGAAGCCACATCCCCCGTGAGCACTGAAGCTTTCTTT